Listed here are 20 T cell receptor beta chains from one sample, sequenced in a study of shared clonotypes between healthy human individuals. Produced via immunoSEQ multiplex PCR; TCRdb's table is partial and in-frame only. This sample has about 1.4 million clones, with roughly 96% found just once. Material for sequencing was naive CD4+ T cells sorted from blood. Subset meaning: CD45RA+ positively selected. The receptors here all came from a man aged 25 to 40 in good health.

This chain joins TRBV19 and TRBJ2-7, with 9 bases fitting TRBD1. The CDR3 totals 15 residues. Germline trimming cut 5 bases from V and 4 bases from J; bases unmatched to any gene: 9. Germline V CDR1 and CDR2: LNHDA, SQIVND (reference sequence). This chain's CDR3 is CASSYGDRAIYEQYF. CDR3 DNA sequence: TGTGCCAGTAGTTATGGGGACAGGGCCATTTACGAGCAGTACTTC.

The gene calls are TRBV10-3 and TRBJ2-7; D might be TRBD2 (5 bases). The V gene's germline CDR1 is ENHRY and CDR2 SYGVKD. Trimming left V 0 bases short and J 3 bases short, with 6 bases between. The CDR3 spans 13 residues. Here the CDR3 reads CAISESRGYEQYF. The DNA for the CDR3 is TGTGCCATCAGTGAGTCCCGGGGCTACGAGCAGTACTTC.

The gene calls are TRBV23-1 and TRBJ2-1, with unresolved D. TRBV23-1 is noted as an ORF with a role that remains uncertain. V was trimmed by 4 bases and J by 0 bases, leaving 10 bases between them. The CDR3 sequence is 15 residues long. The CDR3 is CASSLSRTSYNEQFF. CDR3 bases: TGCGCCAGCAGTCTCTCCAGAACCTCCTACAATGAGCAGTTCTTC.

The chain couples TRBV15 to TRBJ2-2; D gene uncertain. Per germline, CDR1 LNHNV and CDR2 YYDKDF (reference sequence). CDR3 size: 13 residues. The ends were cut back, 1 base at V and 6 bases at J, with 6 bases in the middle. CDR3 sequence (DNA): TGTGCCACCAGCAGAGGAATGGCCGGGGAGCTGTTTTTT. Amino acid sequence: CATSRGMAGELFF.

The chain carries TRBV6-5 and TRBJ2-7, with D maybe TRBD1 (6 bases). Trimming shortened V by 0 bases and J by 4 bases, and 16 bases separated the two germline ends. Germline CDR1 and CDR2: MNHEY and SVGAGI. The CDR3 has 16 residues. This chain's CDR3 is CASSYSTPTGAYEQYF. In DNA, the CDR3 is TGTGCCAGCAGTTACTCGACACCGACAGGAGCATACGAGCAGTACTTC.

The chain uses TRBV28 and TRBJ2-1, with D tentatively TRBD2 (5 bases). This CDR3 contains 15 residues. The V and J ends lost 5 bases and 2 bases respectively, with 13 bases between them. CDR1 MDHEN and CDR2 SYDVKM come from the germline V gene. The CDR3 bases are TGTGCCAGCAGTCCCGTGAGGGCCCCCTACAATGAGCAGTTCTTC. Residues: CASSPVRAPYNEQFF.

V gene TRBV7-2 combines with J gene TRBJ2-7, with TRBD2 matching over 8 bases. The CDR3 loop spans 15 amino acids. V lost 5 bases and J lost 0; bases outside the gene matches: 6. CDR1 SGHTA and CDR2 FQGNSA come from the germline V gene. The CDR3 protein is CASSLSGMSSYEQYF. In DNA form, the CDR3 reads TGTGCCAGCAGCCTTAGCGGGATGAGCTCCTACGAGCAGTACTTC. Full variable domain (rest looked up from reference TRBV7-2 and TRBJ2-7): GAGVSQSPSNKVTEKGKDVELRCDPISGHTALYWYRQSLGQGLEFLIYFQGNSAPDKSGLPSDRFSAERTGGSVSTLTIQRTQQEDSAVYLCASSLSGMSSYEQYFGPGTRLTVT.

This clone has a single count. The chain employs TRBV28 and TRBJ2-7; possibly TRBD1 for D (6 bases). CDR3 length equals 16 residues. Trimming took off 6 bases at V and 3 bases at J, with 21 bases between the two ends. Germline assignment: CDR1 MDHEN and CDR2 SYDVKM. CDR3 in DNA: TGTGCCAGCAGCTCGAATGACAGGCGTTCAGGCTACGAGCAGTACTTC. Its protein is CASSSNDRRSGYEQYF.

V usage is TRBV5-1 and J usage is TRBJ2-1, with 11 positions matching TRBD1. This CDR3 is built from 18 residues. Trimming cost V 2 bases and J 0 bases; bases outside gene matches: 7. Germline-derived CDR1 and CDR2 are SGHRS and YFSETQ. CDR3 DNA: TGCGCCAGCAGCTTTGGGGACAGGGGGTTTAGCTCCTACAATGAGCAGTTCTTC. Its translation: CASSFGDRGFSSYNEQFF. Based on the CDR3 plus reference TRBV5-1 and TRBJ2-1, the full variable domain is KAGVTQTPRYLIKTRGQQVTLSCSPISGHRSVSWYQQTPGQGLQFLFEYFSETQRNKGNFPGRFSGRQFSNSRSEMNVSTLELGDSALYLCASSFGDRGFSSYNEQFFGPGTRLTVL.

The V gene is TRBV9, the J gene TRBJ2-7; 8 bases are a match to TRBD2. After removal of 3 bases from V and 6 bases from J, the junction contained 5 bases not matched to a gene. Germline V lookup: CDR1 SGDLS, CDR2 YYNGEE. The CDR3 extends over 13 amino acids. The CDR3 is CASSAGTSGEQYF. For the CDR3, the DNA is TGTGCCAGCAGCGCCGGGACTAGTGGCGAGCAGTACTTC.

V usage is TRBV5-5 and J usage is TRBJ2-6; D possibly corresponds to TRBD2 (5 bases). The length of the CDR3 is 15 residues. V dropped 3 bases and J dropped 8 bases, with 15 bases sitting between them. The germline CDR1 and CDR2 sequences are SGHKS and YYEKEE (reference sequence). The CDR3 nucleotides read TGTGCCAGCAGCTCACCGGGGATCCGGACCAACGTCCTGACTTTC. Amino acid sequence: CASSSPGIRTNVLTF.

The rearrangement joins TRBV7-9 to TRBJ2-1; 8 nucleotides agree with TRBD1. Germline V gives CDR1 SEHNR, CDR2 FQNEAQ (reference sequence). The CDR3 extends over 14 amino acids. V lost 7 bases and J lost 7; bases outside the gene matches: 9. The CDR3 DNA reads TGTGCCAGCACCCTTCAGGGGGCGCATAATGAGCAGTTCTTC. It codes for CASTLQGAHNEQFF.

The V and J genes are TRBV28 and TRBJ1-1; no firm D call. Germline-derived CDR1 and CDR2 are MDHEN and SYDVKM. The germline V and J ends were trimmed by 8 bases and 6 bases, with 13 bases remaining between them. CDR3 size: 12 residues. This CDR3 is CASVSGNAEAFF. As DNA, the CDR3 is TGTGCCAGCGTCTCGGGGAATGCTGAAGCTTTCTTT.

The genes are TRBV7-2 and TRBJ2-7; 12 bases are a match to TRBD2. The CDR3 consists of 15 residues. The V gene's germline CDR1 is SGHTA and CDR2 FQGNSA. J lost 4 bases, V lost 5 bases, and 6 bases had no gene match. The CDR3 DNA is TGTGCCAGCAGCCGACTAGCGGGAGCTACGTACGAGCAGTACTTC. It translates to CASSRLAGATYEQYF.

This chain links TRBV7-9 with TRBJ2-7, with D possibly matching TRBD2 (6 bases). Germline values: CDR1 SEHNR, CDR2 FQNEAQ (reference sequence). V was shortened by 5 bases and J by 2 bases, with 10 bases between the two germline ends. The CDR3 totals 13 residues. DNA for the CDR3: TGTGCCAGCAGCGTCGGGAGCCCCTACGAGCAGTACTTC. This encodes CASSVGSPYEQYF.

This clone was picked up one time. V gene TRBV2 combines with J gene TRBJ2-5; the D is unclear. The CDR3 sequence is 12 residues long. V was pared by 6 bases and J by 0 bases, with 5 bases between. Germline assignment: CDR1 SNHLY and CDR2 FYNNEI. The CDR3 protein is CASSTDQETQYF. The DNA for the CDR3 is TGTGCCAGCAGCACAGACCAAGAGACCCAGTACTTC.

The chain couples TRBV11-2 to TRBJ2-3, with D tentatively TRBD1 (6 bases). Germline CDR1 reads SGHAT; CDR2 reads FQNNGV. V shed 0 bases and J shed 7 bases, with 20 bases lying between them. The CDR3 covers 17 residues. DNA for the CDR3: TGTGCCAGCAGCTTAGATCTCGGACACCGGACAGACAATACGCAGTATTTT. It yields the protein CASSLDLGHRTDNTQYF.

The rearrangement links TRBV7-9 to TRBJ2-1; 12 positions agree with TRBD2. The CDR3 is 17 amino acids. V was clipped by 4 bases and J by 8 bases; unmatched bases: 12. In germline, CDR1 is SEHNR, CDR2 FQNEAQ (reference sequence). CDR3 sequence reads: CASSSPPSGRAVDEQFF. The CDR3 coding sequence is TGTGCCAGCAGCTCTCCACCTAGCGGGAGGGCCGTCGATGAGCAGTTCTTC.

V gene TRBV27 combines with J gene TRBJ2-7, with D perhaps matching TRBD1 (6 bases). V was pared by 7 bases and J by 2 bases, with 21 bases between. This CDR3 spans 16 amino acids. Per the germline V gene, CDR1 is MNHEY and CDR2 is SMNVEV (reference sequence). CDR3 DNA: TGTGCCAGCACCCCCTTCGACAGGCCGGCGACCTACGAGCAGTACTTC. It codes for CASTPFDRPATYEQYF.

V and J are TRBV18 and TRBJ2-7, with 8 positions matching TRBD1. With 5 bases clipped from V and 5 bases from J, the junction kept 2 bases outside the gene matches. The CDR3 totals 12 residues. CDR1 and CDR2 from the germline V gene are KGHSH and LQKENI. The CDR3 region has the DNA TGTGCCAGCTCAGCAGGGGGCGACGAGCAGTACTTC. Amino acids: CASSAGGDEQYF. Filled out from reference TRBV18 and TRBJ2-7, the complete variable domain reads NAGVMQNPRHLVRRRGQEARLRCSPMKGHSHVYWYRQLPEEGLKFMVYLQKENIIDESGMPKERFSAEFPKEGPSILRIQQVVRGDSAAYFCASSAGGDEQYFGPGTRLTVT.